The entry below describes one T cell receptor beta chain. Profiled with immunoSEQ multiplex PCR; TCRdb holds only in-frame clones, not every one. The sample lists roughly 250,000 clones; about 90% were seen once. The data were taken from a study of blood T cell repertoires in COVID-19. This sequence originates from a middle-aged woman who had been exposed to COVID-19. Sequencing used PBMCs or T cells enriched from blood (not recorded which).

The DNA for the CDR3 is TGTGCCAGTAGTATAGGAGGGGGTCCCTACGAGCAGTACTTC. Residues: CASSIGGGPYEQYF. The V gene is TRBV19, the J gene TRBJ2-7; D is possibly TRBD1 (6 bases). With 1 base removed from V and 2 bases from J, the gap between germline ends came to 9 bases. Germline assignment: CDR1 LNHDA and CDR2 SQIVND (reference sequence). The CDR3 is 14 amino acids.